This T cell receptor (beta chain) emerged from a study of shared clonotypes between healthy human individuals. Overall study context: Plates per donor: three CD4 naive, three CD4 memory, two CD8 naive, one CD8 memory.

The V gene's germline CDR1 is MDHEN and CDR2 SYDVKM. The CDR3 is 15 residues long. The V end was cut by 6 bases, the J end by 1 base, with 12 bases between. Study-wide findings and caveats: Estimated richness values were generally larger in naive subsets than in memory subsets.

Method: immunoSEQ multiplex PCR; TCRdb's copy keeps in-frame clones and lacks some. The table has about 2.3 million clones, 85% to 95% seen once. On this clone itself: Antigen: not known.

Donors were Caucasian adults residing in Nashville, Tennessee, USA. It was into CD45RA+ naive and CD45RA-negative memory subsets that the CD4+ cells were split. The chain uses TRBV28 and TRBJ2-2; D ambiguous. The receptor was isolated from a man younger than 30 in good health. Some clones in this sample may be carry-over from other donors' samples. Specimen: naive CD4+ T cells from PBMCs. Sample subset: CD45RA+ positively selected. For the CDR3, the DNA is TGTGCCAGCAGACCACCGCCGGGGAACACCGGGGAGCTGTTTTTT. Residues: CASRPPPGNTGELFF.